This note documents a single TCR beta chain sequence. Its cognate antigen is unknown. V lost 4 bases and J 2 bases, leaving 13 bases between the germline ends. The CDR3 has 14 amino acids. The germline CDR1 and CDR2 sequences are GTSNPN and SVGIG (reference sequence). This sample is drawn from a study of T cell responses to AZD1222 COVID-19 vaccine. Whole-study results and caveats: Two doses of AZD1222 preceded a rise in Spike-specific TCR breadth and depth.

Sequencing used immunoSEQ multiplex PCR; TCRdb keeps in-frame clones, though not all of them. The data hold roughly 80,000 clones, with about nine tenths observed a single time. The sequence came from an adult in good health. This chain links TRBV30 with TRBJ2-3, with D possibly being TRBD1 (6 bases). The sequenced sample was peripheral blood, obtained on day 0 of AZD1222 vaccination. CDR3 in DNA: TGTGCCTGGATTCGGACAGCTTACACAGATACGCAGTATTTT. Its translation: CAWIRTAYTDTQYF.